This TCR beta chain was sequenced during a study of shared clonotypes between healthy human individuals. Trimming cost V 4 bases and J 1 base, with 18 bases left between them. This CDR3 has 16 amino acids. The germline V gene has CDR1 SGHRS and CDR2 YFSETQ. CD45RO-negative cells were positively selected for CCR7, leaving out terminally differentiated effector memory CD45RA+ cells. Healthy HIV-negative adults with no recent acute infections or vaccinations were recruited as donors. Original data processing: Junction-only immunoSEQ sequences carried no quality scores, so filtering differed. Repertoires were generated with immunoSEQ multiplex PCR, while TCRdb's copy carries only in-frame clones and drops some. The DNA gave D and trimming, while V, J and clone size come from that table. This sample has about 680,000 clones, with around 92% found just once.

The sample consisted of naive CD8+ T cells sorted from blood. The receptor was isolated from a young man in good health. The rearrangement joins TRBV5-1 to TRBJ2-7; D is perhaps TRBD1 (8 bases). The CDR3 loop reads CASSPPNRGGSYEQYF. For the CDR3, the DNA is TGCGCCAGCAGCCCGCCTAACAGGGGGGGATCCTACGAGCAGTACTTC.